This TCR beta chain was sequenced in a study of blood T cell repertoires in COVID-19. The CDR3 is made up of 15 amino acids. Trimming pared 3 bases from V and 5 bases from J, leaving 13 bases between. From germline, CDR1 is LGHNA and CDR2 YNFKEQ. Sequencing was performed with immunoSEQ multiplex PCR; in TCRdb, only in-frame clones are kept and a portion is missing. The sample has 130,000 to 150,000 clones; over 75% are singletons. V usage is TRBV4-2 and J usage is TRBJ1-4; D perhaps matches TRBD1 (5 bases). This clonotype was sampled from a woman in her fifties or sixties with acute or convalescent COVID-19. Source material: peripheral blood. The CDR3 here is CASSHDRDSNEKLFF. The CDR3 nucleotides read TGTGCCAGCAGCCACGACCGGGACTCCAATGAAAAACTGTTTTTT.